This entry is about one TCR beta chain. The antigen remains undetermined. The data derive from a study of cytomegalovirus exposure and HLA in healthy donors. Whole-study findings and limits: In a later analysis, an Asian-associated ancestry cluster reportedly showed fewer N-insertions than the roughly 700-donor mean.

The CDR3 spans 14 residues. CDR1 and CDR2 from the germline V gene are KGHSH and LQKENI. Trimming took off 3 bases at V and 3 bases at J, with 12 bases between the two ends. Each donor was nominally healthy when sampled (though unrecorded immune exposures were likely). The PCR contained 60 Vbeta and 13 Jbeta primers. TCRdb's table, derived via immunoSEQ multiplex PCR, lists solely in-frame clones and lacks some. Among 90,000 to 150,000 clones listed, about 78% were seen once. Source material: PBMCs. This clonotype was obtained from a woman aged 40-49 years in good health and CMV-seropositive. V is TRBV18 and J is TRBJ2-7; a possible D gene is TRBD2 (5 bases). As DNA, the CDR3 is TGTGCCAGCTCACCGGAGGCCGGATTCTACGAGCAGTACTTC. Its translation: CASSPEAGFYEQYF.